Below, 21 T cell receptor beta chains from the same sample are listed, as sequenced in a study of blood T cells in healthy people across ages. A second about 7 to 12 cycle PCR used barcoded and J-beta primers. TCRdb re-called the 5' RACE reads through MiXCR, storing one row per CDR3 protein. Of some 1.7 million distinct CDR3 sequences in the sample, about 28% were seen once. The specimen sequenced was blood. Source of these receptors: a woman aged 25 to 39 in good health.

In its sample, this clonotype was seen a few times. V gene TRBV5-1 combines with J gene TRBJ2-1; D perhaps matches TRBD1 (6 bases). Germline CDR1 is SGHRS and CDR2 is YFSETQ. V lost 4 bases and J lost 7, with 12 bases in between. The CDR3 runs 13 residues. CDR3 region: CASSPPDRNEQFF. DNA of the CDR3: TGCGCCAGCAGCCCGCCCGACAGGAATGAGCAGTTCTTC.

Of note for this clonotype: Relative to the germline gene, one junction end is altered; a read error may explain this. J is TRBJ2-1 and V is TRBV24-1; the match to TRBD1 covers 7 bases. The CDR3 is 16 amino acids. Germline CDR1 and CDR2: KGHDR and SFDVKD. The CDR3 DNA reads as TGTGTCACCAGTGATTTTAAGGGGGCTGTAGGCTATGAGCAGTTCTTC. This sequence encodes CVTSDFKGAVGYEQFF.

Remarks on this clonotype: A much larger clone sits a single nucleotide away, making a read error possible. J is TRBJ2-1 and V is TRBV29-1; no definite D call. The last part of the DNA fits TRBJ2-7 better; the J call may be wrong. The CDR3 runs to 15 residues. Germline V CDR1 and CDR2: SQVTM, ANQGSEA. The CDR3 nucleotides read TGCAGCGTCCTAGGGCCCTCGAGCTCCTACAATGAGCAGTACTTC. Translation: CSVLGPSSSYNEQYF.

This clonotype was detected many times. V usage is TRBV11-2 and J usage is TRBJ2-7; D possibly uses TRBD1 or TRBD2 (5 bases each). Germline lookup yields CDR1 SGHAT and CDR2 FQNNGV. Trimming removed 0 bases at V and 4 bases at J, with 16 bases between. The CDR3 has 16 amino acids. Written as DNA, the CDR3 is TGTGCCAGCAGCTTAGATGACAGCGGAGGTGCGTACGAGCAGTACTTC. This sequence encodes CASSLDDSGGAYEQYF.

This clonotype has a handful of counts. J is TRBJ2-7 and V is TRBV5-1; 9 bases agree with TRBD1. The V gene's germline CDR1 is SGHRS and CDR2 YFSETQ. Losses at the gene ends were 4 bases for V and 2 bases for J; bases not matched to a gene: 10. CDR3 length: 16 amino acids. For the CDR3, the DNA is TGCGCCAGCAGCGTCGTCCGGGACAGGGACCCCTACGAGCAGTACTTC. Amino acid sequence: CASSVVRDRDPYEQYF. The full variable domain, in which reference TRBV5-1 and TRBJ2-7 provide the parts outside the CDR3, is KAGVTQTPRYLIKTRGQQVTLSCSPISGHRSVSWYQQTPGQGLQFLFEYFSETQRNKGNFPGRFSGRQFSNSRSEMNVSTLELGDSALYLCASSVVRDRDPYEQYFGPGTRLTVT.

The chain employs TRBV7-3 and TRBJ2-3; no clear D. Germline V gene lookup returns CDR1 SGHTA and CDR2 FQGTGA. The V gene lost 11 bases and the J gene lost 10 bases, with 10 bases spanning the gap. The CDR3 sequence is 9 residues long. CDR3 in DNA: TGTGCCCGTCTCTACGCGCAGTATTTT. As protein: CARLYAQYF.

The V and J genes are TRBV6-2 or TRBV6-3 and TRBJ2-1; 7 bases fit TRBD1. V gave up 11 bases and J gave up 8 bases; unmatched junction bases: 12. CDR1 and CDR2 from the germline V gene are MNHEY and SVGEGT. The CDR3 is 13 amino acids. The CDR3 sequence is CACVRDSKDEQFF. CDR3 coding DNA: TGTGCCTGCGTCCGGGACAGCAAGGATGAGCAGTTCTTC.

This clonotype has ten or more counts. The V gene is TRBV12-3 or TRBV12-4, the J gene TRBJ1-5; D call uncertain. The CDR3 is made up of 12 amino acids. The ends were cut back, 4 bases at V and 7 bases at J, with 8 bases in the middle. The CDR3 nucleotides are TGTGCCAGCAGTTCTCGGTACCAGCCCCAGCATTTT. Translation gives CASSSRYQPQHF.

The V and J genes are TRBV20-1 and TRBJ1-4, with D maybe TRBD1 (6 bases). The CDR3 has 14 amino acids. The V gene's germline CDR1 is DFQATT and CDR2 SNEGSKA (reference sequence). V was trimmed by 1 base and J by 4 bases, leaving 10 bases between them. The CDR3 is CSARAGALNEKLFF. CDR3 nucleotides: TGCAGTGCTAGAGCAGGGGCGCTTAATGAAAAACTGTTTTTT.

This clonotype has just a few counts. The rearrangement links TRBV21-1 to TRBJ2-4. TRBV21-1 counts as a pseudogene. This CDR3 region has 14 residues. The CDR3 nucleotides read TGTGCCAGCAGCAAAGCGTCTCTCAAAAACATTCAGTACTTC. Translated, it gives CASSKASLKNIQYF.

The chain employs TRBV18 and TRBJ2-1; 10 positions agree with TRBD2. V trimming: 0 bases; J trimming: 10 bases; junction bases outside the gene matches: 6. Germline assignment: CDR1 KGHSH and CDR2 LQKENI. CDR3 size: 15 residues. As DNA, the CDR3 is TGTGCCAGCTCACCACCTTCATCTAGCGGGAGCGAGCAGTTCTTC. Translated: CASSPPSSSGSEQFF.

This clonotype has just a few counts. The chain carries TRBV7-2 and TRBJ1-1; 9 bases are a match to TRBD1. The CDR3 extends over 15 amino acids. Germline lookup yields CDR1 SGHTA and CDR2 FQGNSA. Unmatched junction bases numbered 8, after V lost 5 bases and J lost 4 bases. CDR3 in DNA: TGTGCCAGCAGCAACCGGACAGGGGTGGTCACTGAAGCTTTCTTT. Its translation: CASSNRTGVVTEAFF.

A few counts support this clonotype. The V and J genes are TRBV11-1 and TRBJ2-7; 9 nucleotides match TRBD2. With 7 bases clipped from V and 1 base from J, the junction kept 8 bases outside the gene matches. This CDR3 is built from 15 residues. In germline, CDR1 is SGHAT, CDR2 FQDESV (reference sequence). The CDR3 coding sequence is TGTGCCAGCACCGTAGAGCGGGGGGTATCCTACGAGCAGTACTTC. Its translation is CASTVERGVSYEQYF. Full variable domain (remainder filled in from reference TRBV11-1 and TRBJ2-7): EAEVAQSPRYKITEKSQAVAFWCDPISGHATLYWYRQILGQGPELLVQFQDESVVDDSQLPKDRFSAERLKGVDSTLKIQPAELGDSAMYLCASTVERGVSYEQYFGPGTRLTVT.

With regard to this clonotype: A much more abundant neighbour one base away suggests this may be a read error. The chain carries TRBV29-1 and TRBJ2-7, with a weak D call TRBD1 (6 bases). Germline values: CDR1 SQVTM, CDR2 ANQGSEA. CDR3 length equals 13 residues. Trimming stripped 7 bases from V and 6 bases from J, with 19 bases between. The CDR3 sequence is CSASQGIYCEQYF. The CDR3 DNA sequence: TGCAGCGCTTCACAGGGCATTTACTGCGAGCAGTACTTC.

The table lists this clonotype with many counts. The J gene is TRBJ2-7, the V gene TRBV29-1, with unresolved D. Germline V gives CDR1 SQVTM, CDR2 ANQGSEA. Trimming took off 5 bases at V and 2 bases at J, with 13 bases between the two ends. The CDR3 runs 13 residues. DNA for the CDR3: TGCAGCGTTTATGGCGGAATGACCTACGAGCAGTACTTC. This encodes CSVYGGMTYEQYF.

The chain joins TRBV11-3 to TRBJ2-3, with unresolved D. This CDR3 contains 15 residues. Trimming took off 6 bases at V and 2 bases at J, with 15 bases between the two ends. From germline, CDR1 is SGHNT and CDR2 YENEEA. The DNA of the CDR3 is TGTGCCAGCAGTCCCGGCTATTCCCACACAGATACGCAGTATTTT. It codes for CASSPGYSHTDTQYF.

V gene TRBV5-1 combines with J gene TRBJ2-1; 7 bases are shared with TRBD2. The CDR3 extends over 14 amino acids. Germline-derived CDR1 and CDR2 are SGHRS and YFSETQ. V gave up 4 bases and J gave up 7 bases; unmatched junction bases: 8. The chain's CDR3 is CASSGRAGKNEQFF. The CDR3 bases are TGCGCCAGCAGCGGGAGGGCCGGGAAAAATGAGCAGTTCTTC.

This clonotype was observed at least ten times. The chain links TRBV20-1 to TRBJ2-7; 11 bases match TRBD2. The CDR3 spans 15 residues. Germline V gene data show CDR1 as DFQATT and CDR2 as SNEGSKA (reference sequence). V was clipped by 3 bases and J by 6 bases; unmatched bases: 10. CDR3 nucleotide sequence: TGCAGTGCTAGTGTCCCTAGCGGGAGGTCTGGCGAGCAGTACTTC. This translates into CSASVPSGRSGEQYF.

The chain carries TRBV12-3 or TRBV12-4 and TRBJ1-5; 8 bases agree with TRBD1. Unmatched junction bases numbered 3, after V lost 5 bases and J lost 0 bases. This CDR3 is built from 15 residues. Here the CDR3 reads CASSQDRVSNQPQHF. CDR3 DNA: TGTGCCAGCAGTCAGGACAGGGTTAGCAATCAGCCCCAGCATTTT.

The rearrangement links TRBV4-2 to TRBJ2-1; D perhaps matches TRBD1 (6 bases). CDR1 and CDR2 from the germline V gene are LGHNA and YNFKEQ. This CDR3 region has 14 residues. V was shortened by 4 bases and J by 5 bases, with 12 bases between the two germline ends. The chain's CDR3 is CASSRDRWNNEQFF. CDR3 bases: TGTGCCAGCAGCCGTGACAGGTGGAACAATGAGCAGTTCTTC.

This clonotype was counted a few times. The gene calls are TRBV3-1 and TRBJ2-1; 9 bases align to TRBD2. The CDR3 contains 16 residues. CDR1 is LGHDT, CDR2 YNNKEL, per germline (reference sequence). J lost 3 bases, V lost 2 bases, and 5 bases had no gene match. In DNA form, the CDR3 reads TGTGCCAGCAGCCAAATGGAGACTAGCGGCTACAATGAGCAGTTCTTC. It specifies CASSQMETSGYNEQFF.